What follows is one T cell receptor beta chain and its context. This clone was counted only a few times. Which antigen it targets is not known. Nothing much larger sits one base from this clone, and base qualities are not available. The CDR3 spans 15 residues, from the cysteine through the phenylalanine. Of all the DNA, just the CDR3 is kept, 45 bases in frame from base 1. V and J are trimmed by 5 bases and 4 bases, and the gene matches miss 10 bases of the junction. CDR1 and CDR2, per the germline V gene, are SGHRS and YFSETQ. The sample comes from a study of T cell changes during pregnancy in multiple sclerosis (dated by TCRdb to the late 2010s). About the investigation overall: The study looked at changes in the T cell repertoire across pregnancy in women with multiple sclerosis.

Library preparation was by the immunoSEQ multiplex PCR assay. TCRdb's version of the immuneACCESS table is confined to in-frame rearrangements and falls short of the full clone set. An unresolved V gene accounts for under half of the shortfall where checked; the remainder is of unknown origin. The sample includes 40,000 or so clones, with approximately 92% observed a single time. 0.43% of the sample is held by the ten biggest clonotypes. The V and J segments used are TRBV5-1 and TRBJ1-2; 8 bases in between match TRBD1. The TCR comes from a female donor with multiple sclerosis, enrolled in a pregnancy study. Sequenced material: CD4+ T cells from peripheral blood mononuclear cells, taken in the third trimester of pregnancy. The CDR3 sequence is CASRQTGTGIYGYTF. The nucleotide sequence reads TGCGCCAGCAGACAAACCGGGACAGGAATCTATGGCTACACCTTC.